This TCR beta chain was obtained from a study of HIV-infected patients and healthy controls. Whole-study context: Total CDR3 counts per chain did not differ significantly between patients and controls.

Antiretroviral therapy had run roughly three months, about 14 weeks, before follow-up blood collection. No cell fractionation was done, so the repertoire covers all unsorted peripheral blood T cells. This clonotype was counted between two and nine times. Its antigen is undetermined. Reverse transcription used 500 to 550 ng RNA and constant-region primers for alpha and beta. Separate chain-specific third strand synthesis with multiplexing indices produced the alpha and beta libraries. TCRdb used MiXCR to reprocess the 5' RACE reads, holding one entry per CDR3 protein. Here the sample spans approximately 15,000 distinct CDR3 sequences, less than 15% being singletons. Regarding the study as a whole: Size-matched repertoire data failed to replicate the apparent Gini index recovery after therapy in HIV-infected patients.

V was cut by 2 bases and J by 4 bases, with 9 bases left in between. The CDR3 extends over 13 amino acids. Germline loops: CDR1 MDHEN, CDR2 SYDVKM. Here the sequenced sample was blood, taken during antiretroviral therapy. This chain uses TRBV28 with TRBJ2-7, with D hard to call. The sequence was collected from an adult with HIV infection. The donor label of this sample is uncertain. In nucleotides, the CDR3 is TGTGCCAGCAGTTTAAAGATTGGGTACGAGCAGTACTTC. It is translated as CASSLKIGYEQYF.